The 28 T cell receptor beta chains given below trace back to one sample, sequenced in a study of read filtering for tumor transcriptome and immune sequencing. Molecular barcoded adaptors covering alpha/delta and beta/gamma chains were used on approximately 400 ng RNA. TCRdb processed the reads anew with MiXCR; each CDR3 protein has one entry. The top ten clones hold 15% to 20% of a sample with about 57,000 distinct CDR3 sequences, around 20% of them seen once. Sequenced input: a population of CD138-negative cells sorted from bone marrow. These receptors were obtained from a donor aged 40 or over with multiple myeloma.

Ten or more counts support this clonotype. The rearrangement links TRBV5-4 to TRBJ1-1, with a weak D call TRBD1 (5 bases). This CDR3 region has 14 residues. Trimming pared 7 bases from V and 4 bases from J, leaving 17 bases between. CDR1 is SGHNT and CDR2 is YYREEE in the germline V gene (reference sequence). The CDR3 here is CASSYPGGATEAFF. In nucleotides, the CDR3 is TGTGCCAGCTCCTACCCCGGAGGGGCCACTGAAGCTTTCTTT.

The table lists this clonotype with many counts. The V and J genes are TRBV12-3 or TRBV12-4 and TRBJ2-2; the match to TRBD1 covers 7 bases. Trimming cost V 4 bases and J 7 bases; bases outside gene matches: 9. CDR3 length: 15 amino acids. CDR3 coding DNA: TGTGCCAGCAGTTCCACAGACAGGGTAAACGGGGAGCTGTTTTTT. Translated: CASSSTDRVNGELFF.

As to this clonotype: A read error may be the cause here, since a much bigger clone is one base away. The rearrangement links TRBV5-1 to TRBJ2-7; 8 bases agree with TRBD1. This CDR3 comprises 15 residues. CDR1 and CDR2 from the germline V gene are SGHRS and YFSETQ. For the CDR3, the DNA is TGCGCCAGCAGCTTGGGTGGGACAGGAGCGTACGAGCCGTACTTC. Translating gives CASSLGGTGAYEPYF.

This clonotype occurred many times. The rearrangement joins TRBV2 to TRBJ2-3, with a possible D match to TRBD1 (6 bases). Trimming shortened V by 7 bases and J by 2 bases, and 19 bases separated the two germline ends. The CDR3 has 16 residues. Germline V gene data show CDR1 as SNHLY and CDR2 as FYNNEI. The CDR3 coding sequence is TGTGCCAGCACCGGAATGGGGGCTGGACCCACAGATACGCAGTATTTT. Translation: CASTGMGAGPTDTQYF.

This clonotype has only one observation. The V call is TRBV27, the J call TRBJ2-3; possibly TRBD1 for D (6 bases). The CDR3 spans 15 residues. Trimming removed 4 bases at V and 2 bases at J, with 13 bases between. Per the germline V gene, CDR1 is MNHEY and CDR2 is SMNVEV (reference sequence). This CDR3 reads CASSSRDINTDTQYF. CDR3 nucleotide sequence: TGTGCCAGCAGTTCCCGGGACATCAACACAGATACGCAGTATTTT.

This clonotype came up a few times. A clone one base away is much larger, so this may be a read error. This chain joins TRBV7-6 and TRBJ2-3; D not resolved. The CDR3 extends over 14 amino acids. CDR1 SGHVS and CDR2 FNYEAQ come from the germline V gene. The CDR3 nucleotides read TGTGCCGGCAGCTTATACAGTATCCCAGATACGCAGTATTTT. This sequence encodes CAGSLYSIPDTQYF.

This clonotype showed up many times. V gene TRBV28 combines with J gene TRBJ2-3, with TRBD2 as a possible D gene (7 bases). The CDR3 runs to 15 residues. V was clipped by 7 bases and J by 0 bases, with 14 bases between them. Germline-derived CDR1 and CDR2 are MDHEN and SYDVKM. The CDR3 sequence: CASKGGGLSTDTQYF. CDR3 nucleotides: TGTGCCAGCAAGGGCGGGGGCCTTAGCACAGATACGCAGTATTTT.

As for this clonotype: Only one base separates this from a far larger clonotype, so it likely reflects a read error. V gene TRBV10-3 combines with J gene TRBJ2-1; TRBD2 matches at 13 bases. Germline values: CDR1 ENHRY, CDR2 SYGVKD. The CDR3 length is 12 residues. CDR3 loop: CASGLAGVLVFF. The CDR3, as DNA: TGCGCCAGCGGACTAGCGGGAGTTCTGGTGTTCTTC.

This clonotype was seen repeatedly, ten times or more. This CDR3 is CSVGGQVKGSTGELFF. Here the CDR3 DNA reads TGCAGCGTGGGGGGTCAGGTTAAAGGATCCACCGGGGAGCTGTTTTTT. J is TRBJ2-2 and V is TRBV29-1; possibly TRBD2 for D (6 bases). Germline CDR1 and CDR2: SQVTM and ANQGSEA. This CDR3 contains 16 residues. The V and J ends lost 6 bases and 4 bases respectively, with 21 bases between them.

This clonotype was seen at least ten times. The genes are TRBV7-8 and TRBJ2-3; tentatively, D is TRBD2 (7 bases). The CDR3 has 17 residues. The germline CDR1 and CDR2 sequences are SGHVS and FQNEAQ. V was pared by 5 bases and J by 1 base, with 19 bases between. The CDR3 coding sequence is TGTGCCAGCAGCCGCTCGTGGGGGGGGCCCGGCACAGATACGCAGTATTTT. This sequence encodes CASSRSWGGPGTDTQYF. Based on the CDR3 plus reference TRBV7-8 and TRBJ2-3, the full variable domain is GAGVSQSPRYKVAKRGQDVALRCDPISGHVSLFWYQQALGQGPEFLTYFQNEAQLDKSGLPSDRFFAERPEGSVSTLKIQRTQQEDSAVYLCASSRSWGGPGTDTQYFGPGTRLTVL.

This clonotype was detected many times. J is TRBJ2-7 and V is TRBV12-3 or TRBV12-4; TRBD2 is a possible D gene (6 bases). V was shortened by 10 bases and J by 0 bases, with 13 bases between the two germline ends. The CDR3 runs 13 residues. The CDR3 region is CATGTASSYEQYF. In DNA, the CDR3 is TGTGCCACCGGGACTGCTAGCTCCTACGAGCAGTACTTC.

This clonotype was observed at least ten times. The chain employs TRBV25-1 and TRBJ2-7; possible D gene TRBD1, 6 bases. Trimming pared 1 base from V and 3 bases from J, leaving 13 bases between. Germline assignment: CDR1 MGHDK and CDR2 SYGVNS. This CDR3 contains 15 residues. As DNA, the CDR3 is TGTGCCAGCAGTGAATTAGAGGACAGCTACTACGAGCAGTACTTC. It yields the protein CASSELEDSYYEQYF.

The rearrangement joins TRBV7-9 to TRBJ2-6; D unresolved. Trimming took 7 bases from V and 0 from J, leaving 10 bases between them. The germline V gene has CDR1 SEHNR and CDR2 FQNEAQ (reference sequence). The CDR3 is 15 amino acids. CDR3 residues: CASTATGSGANVLTF. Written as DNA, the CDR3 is TGTGCCAGCACTGCAACGGGCTCTGGGGCCAACGTCCTGACTTTC.

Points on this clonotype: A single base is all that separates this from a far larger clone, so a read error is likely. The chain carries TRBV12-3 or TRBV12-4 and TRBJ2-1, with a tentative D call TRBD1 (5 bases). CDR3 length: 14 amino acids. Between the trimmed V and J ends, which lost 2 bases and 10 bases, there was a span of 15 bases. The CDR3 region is CASSLTGGAHEQFF. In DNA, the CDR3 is TGTGCCAGCAGTTTAACGGGTGGGGCGCACGAGCAGTTCTTC.

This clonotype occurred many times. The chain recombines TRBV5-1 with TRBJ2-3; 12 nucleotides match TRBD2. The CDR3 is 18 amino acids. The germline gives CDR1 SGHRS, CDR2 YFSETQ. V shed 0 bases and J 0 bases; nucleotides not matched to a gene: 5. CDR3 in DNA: TGCGCCAGCAGCTTGGGCCTAGCGGGGGGGCGAAGCACAGATACGCAGTATTTT. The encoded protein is CASSLGLAGGRSTDTQYF.

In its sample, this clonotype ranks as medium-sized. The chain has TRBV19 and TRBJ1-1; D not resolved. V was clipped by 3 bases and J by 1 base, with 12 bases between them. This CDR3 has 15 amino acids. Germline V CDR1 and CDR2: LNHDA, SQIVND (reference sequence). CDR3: CASSIPWGSNTEAFF. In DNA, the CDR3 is TGTGCCAGTAGTATCCCGTGGGGTTCGAACACTGAAGCTTTCTTT.

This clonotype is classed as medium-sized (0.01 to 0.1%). CDR3 DNA sequence: TGCAGCGCCACTGGGCCCGGGACTAGCGAATACGAGCAGTACTTC. Residues: CSATGPGTSEYEQYF. This chain uses TRBV29-1 with TRBJ2-7, with 10 bases aligning to TRBD2. The germline CDR1 and CDR2 sequences are SQVTM and ANQGSEA. V shed 7 bases and J 4 bases; nucleotides not matched to a gene: 13. The CDR3 spans 15 residues.

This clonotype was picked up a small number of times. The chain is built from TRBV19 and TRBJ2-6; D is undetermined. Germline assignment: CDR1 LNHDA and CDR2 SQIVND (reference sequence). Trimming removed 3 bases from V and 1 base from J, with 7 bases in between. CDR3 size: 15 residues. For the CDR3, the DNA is TGTGCCAGTAGTATCATAACTTCTGGGGCCAACGTCCTGACTTTC. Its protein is CASSIITSGANVLTF.

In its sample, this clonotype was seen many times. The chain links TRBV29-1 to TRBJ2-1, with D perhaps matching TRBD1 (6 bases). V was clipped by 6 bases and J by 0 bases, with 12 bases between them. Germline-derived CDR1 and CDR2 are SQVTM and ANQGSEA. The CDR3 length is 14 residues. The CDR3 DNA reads TGCAGCGTGGCGACAGGTTCCTCCTACAATGAGCAGTTCTTC. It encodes CSVATGSSYNEQFF.

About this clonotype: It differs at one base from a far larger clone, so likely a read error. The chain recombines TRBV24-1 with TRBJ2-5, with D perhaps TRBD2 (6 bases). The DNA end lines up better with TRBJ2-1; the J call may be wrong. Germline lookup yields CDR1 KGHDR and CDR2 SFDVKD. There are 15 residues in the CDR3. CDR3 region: CATSDRWTNYYEQFF. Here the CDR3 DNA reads TGTGCCACCAGTGATCGATGGACTAACTACTATGAGCAGTTCTTC.

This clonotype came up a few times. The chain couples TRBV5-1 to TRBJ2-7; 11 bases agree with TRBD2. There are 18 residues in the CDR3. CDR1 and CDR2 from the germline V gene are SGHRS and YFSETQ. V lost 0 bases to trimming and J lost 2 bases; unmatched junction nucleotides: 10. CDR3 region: CASSLGGIGTSGTYEQYF. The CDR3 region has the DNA TGCGCCAGCAGCTTGGGGGGTATTGGGACTAGCGGAACCTACGAGCAGTACTTC.

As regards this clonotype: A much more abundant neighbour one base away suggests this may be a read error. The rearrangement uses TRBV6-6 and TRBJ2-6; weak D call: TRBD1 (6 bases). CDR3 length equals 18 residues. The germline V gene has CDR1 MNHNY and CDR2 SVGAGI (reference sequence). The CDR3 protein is CASTLLTWGQAGANVLAF. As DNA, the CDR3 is TGTGCCAGCACCCTCCTCACCTGGGGGCAGGCTGGGGCCAACGTCCTGGCTTTC.

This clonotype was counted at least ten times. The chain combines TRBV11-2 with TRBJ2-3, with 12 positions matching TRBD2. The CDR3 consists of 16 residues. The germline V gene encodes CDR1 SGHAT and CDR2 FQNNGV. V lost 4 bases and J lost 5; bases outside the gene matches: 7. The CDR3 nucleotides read TGTGCCAGCAGCTCCCTAGCGGGAGGGCCTAGAGATACGCAGTATTTT. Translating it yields CASSSLAGGPRDTQYF. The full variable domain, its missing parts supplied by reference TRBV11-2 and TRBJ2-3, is EAGVAQSPRYKIIEKRQSVAFWCNPISGHATLYWYQQILGQGPKLLIQFQNNGVVDDSQLPKDRFSAERLKGVDSTLKIQPAKLEDSAVYLCASSSLAGGPRDTQYFGPGTRLTVL.

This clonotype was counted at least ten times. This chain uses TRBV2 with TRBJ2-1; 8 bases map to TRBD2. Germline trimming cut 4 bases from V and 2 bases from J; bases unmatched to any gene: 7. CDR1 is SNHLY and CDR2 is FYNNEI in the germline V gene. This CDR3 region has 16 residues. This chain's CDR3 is CASSASGPQTYNEQFF. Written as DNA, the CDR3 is TGTGCCAGCAGTGCTAGCGGGCCTCAAACCTACAATGAGCAGTTCTTC. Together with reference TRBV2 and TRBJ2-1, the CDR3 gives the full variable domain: EPEVTQTPSHQVTQMGQEVILRCVPISNHLYFYWYRQILGQKVEFLVSFYNNEISEKSEIFDDQFSVERPDGSNFTLKIRSTKLEDSAMYFCASSASGPQTYNEQFFGPGTRLTVL.

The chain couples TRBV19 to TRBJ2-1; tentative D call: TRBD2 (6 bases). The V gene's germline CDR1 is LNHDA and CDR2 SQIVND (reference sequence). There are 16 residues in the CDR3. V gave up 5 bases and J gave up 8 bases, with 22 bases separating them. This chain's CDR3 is CASSRDSRMWFDEQFF. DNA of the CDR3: TGTGCCAGTAGTCGGGACTCTAGGATGTGGTTCGATGAGCAGTTCTTC.

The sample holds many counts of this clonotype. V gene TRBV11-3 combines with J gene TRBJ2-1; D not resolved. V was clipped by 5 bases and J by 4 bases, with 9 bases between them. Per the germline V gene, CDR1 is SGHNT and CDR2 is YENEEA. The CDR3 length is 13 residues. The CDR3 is CASSPSRYNEQFF. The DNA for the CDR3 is TGTGCCAGCAGCCCTTCAAGGTACAATGAGCAGTTCTTC.

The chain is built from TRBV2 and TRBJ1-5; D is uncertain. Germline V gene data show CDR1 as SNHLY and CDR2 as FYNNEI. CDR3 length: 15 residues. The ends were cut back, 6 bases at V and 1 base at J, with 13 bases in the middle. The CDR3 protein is CASSLLRGSNQPQHF. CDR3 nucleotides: TGTGCCAGCAGCCTCTTGCGGGGAAGCAATCAGCCCCAGCATTTT.

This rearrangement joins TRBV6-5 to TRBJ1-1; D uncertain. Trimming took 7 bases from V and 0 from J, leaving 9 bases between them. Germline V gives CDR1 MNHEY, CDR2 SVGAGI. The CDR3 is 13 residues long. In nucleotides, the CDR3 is TGTGCCAGCAAGGACCCCTTGAACACTGAAGCTTTCTTT. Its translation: CASKDPLNTEAFF.